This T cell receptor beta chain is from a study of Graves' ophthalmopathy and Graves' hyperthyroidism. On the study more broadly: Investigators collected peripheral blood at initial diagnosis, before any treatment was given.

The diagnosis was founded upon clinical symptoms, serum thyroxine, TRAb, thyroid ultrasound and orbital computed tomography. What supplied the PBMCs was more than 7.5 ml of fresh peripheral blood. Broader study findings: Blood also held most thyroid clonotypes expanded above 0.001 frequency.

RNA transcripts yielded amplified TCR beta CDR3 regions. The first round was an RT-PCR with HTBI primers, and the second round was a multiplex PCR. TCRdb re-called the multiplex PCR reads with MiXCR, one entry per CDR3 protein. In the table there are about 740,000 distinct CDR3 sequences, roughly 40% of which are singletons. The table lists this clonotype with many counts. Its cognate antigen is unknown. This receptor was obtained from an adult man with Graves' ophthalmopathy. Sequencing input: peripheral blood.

CDR3 in amino acids: CSASATGYEQYF. In DNA, the CDR3 is TGCAGTGCTAGTGCTACCGGCTACGAGCAGTACTTC. V and J are TRBV20-1 and TRBJ2-7; unclear D gene. In germline, CDR1 is DFQATT, CDR2 SNEGSKA (reference sequence). The ends were cut back, 3 bases at V and 3 bases at J, with 9 bases in the middle. The CDR3 loop spans 12 amino acids.